This T cell receptor beta chain comes out of a study of CD8+ T cells in alopecia areata. The CDR3 loop spans 15 amino acids. CDR1 is SGHRS and CDR2 is YFSETQ in the germline V gene. Germline trimming cut 4 bases from V and 4 bases from J; bases unmatched to any gene: 8. The sequencing template was cDNA reverse transcribed from extracted RNA. TCRdb's table, derived via immunoSEQ multiplex PCR, lists solely in-frame clones and lacks some. The sample lists a few hundred thousand clones, roughly two thirds occurring once. The clonotype comes from a human donor with alopecia areata. Specimen: CD4+ T cells sorted from blood, collected at week 0. The genes are TRBV5-1 and TRBJ2-3; TRBD1 aligns across 8 bases. CDR3 protein: CASSIQGDEADTQYF. The CDR3 DNA reads as TGCGCCAGCAGCATACAGGGGGACGAGGCAGATACGCAGTATTTT.